The source of this T cell receptor beta chain is a study of shared clonotypes between healthy human individuals. Study-wide context: Three plates were used per donor for CD4 naive, three for CD4 memory, two for CD8 naive and one for CD8 memory.

Concerning this clone: What it recognizes is unknown.

Study-wide findings and caveats: Across subsets, estimated richness was generally greater for naive than for memory populations.

Germline V gene data show CDR1 as MDHEN and CDR2 as SYDVKM. Between the trimmed V and J ends, which lost 1 base and 5 bases, there was a span of 3 bases. This CDR3 contains 12 residues. Clones were read by immunoSEQ multiplex PCR, and TCRdb kept only the in-frame ones, dropping some. This sample has 2,500,000 or so clones, with under 95% found just once. The clonotype originates from a man between 18 and 29 years old in good health. Some clones in this sample may be carry-over from other donors' samples. Sequenced: naive CD4+ T cells from PBMCs. Subset described: CD45RA+ positively selected. V and J are TRBV28 and TRBJ1-5, with D unclear. This CDR3 is CASSLFDQPQHF. DNA for the CDR3: TGTGCCAGCAGTTTATTTGATCAGCCCCAGCATTTT.